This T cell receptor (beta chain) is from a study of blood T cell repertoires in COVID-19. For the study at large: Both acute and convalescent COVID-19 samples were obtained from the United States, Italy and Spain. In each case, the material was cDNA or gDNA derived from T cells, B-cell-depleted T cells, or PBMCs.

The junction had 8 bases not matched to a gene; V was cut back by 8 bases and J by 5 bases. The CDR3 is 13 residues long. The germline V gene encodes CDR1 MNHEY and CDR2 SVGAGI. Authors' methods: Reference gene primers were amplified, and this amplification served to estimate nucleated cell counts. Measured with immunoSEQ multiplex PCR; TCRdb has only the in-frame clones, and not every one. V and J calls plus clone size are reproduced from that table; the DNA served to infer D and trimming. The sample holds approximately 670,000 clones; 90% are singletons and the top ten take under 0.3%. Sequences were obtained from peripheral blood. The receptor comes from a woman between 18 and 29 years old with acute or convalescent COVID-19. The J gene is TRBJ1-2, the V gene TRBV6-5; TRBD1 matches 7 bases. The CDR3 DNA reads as TGTGCCAGCCTTAGCACACAGGGGTATGGCTACACCTTC. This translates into CASLSTQGYGYTF.